Listed here are 30 T cell receptor beta chains from one sample, sequenced in a study of early T cells in non-severe SARS-CoV-2 infection. TCRdb passed the 5' RACE reads through MiXCR, listing each CDR3 protein once. The repertoire holds some 66,000 distinct CDR3 sequences, with about 13% as singletons. The specimen sequenced was whole blood. These TCRs come from an adult who was a healthcare worker with PCR-confirmed SARS-CoV-2 infection or an uninfected control (not recorded which).

At least ten counts were recorded for this clonotype. The V gene is TRBV7-9, the J gene TRBJ2-1, with 11 bases matching TRBD2. Germline assignment: CDR1 SEHNR and CDR2 FQNEAQ (reference sequence). Losses at the gene ends were 5 bases for V and 0 bases for J; bases not matched to a gene: 3. The CDR3 extends over 16 amino acids. The CDR3 loop is CASSDTSGSSYNEQFF. The CDR3 DNA reads TGTGCCAGCAGCGACACTAGCGGGAGCTCCTACAATGAGCAGTTCTTC.

This clonotype was detected many times. This chain connects TRBV29-1 to TRBJ2-3; D uncertain. The CDR3 totals 14 residues. The germline V gene has CDR1 SQVTM and CDR2 ANQGSEA. V lost 7 bases to trimming and J lost 5 bases, with 19 bases between them. CDR3 nucleotide sequence: TGCAGCGCACGCAATGACCATCTCCAAGATACGCAGTATTTT. Translated: CSARNDHLQDTQYF.

This clonotype showed up many times. The chain couples TRBV6-1 to TRBJ1-4, with 11 positions matching TRBD1. V dropped 6 bases and J dropped 6; count of bases not matched to a gene: 9. Germline V gene lookup returns CDR1 MNHNS and CDR2 SASEGT. The CDR3 length is 16 residues. The CDR3 sequence: CASRGTGTGGDEKLFF. The CDR3 region has the DNA TGTGCCAGCAGGGGTACCGGGACAGGGGGAGATGAAAAACTGTTTTTT.

The chain employs TRBV7-3 and TRBJ2-2; 14 bases line up with TRBD2. The CDR3 contains 17 residues. Trimming at V came to 2 bases and at J to 2 bases, leaving 1 base not matched to a gene. Germline lookup yields CDR1 SGHTA and CDR2 FQGTGA. CDR3 protein: CASSLGTSGGNTGELFF. CDR3 nucleotide sequence: TGTGCCAGCAGCTTAGGGACTAGCGGGGGCAACACCGGGGAGCTGTTTTTT.

This chain joins TRBV12-3 or TRBV12-4 and TRBJ2-7; 12 nucleotides align to TRBD2. The V gene end was trimmed by 4 bases and the J gene end by 7 bases; junction bases not matched to a gene: 5. The CDR3 runs to 14 residues. CDR3 protein: CASSSSGGAEEQYF. CDR3 in DNA: TGTGCCAGCAGTTCTAGCGGGGGGGCCGAGGAGCAGTACTTC.

This clonotype was counted between two and nine times. J is TRBJ2-2 and V is TRBV28, with a possible D match to TRBD1 (6 bases). Germline V gene sequence: CDR1 MDHEN, CDR2 SYDVKM. The ends were cut back, 11 bases at V and 3 bases at J, with 16 bases in the middle. The length of the CDR3 is 14 residues. The CDR3 DNA follows: TGTGCCGCAGCAAGCGGACAGTACACCGGGGAGCTGTTTTTT. Protein: CAAASGQYTGELFF.

The chain combines TRBV27 with TRBJ1-2; D perhaps matches TRBD1 (6 bases). V shed 2 bases and J shed 4 bases, with 17 bases lying between them. Germline values: CDR1 MNHEY, CDR2 SMNVEV (reference sequence). This CDR3 spans 16 amino acids. The CDR3 region has the DNA TGTGCCAGCAGTTTAAGCCGCGGGACACCTCCCTATGGCTACACCTTC. This sequence encodes CASSLSRGTPPYGYTF.

The chain uses TRBV12-3 or TRBV12-4 and TRBJ1-5, with D tentatively TRBD1 (5 bases). The V gene lost 1 base and the J gene lost 7 bases, with 8 bases spanning the gap. The CDR3 has 13 amino acids. Here the CDR3 DNA reads TGTGCCAGCAGTTTAGGGGGCGGGCAGCCCCAGCATTTT. Its protein is CASSLGGGQPQHF.

V gene TRBV5-5 combines with J gene TRBJ1-6; D unclear. V dropped 4 bases and J dropped 8 bases, with 16 bases sitting between them. There are 15 residues in the CDR3. Germline CDR1 SGHKS, CDR2 YYEKEE (reference sequence). The CDR3 loop reads CASSGPTHGDSPLHF. In DNA, the CDR3 is TGTGCCAGCAGCGGGCCCACCCATGGGGATTCACCCCTCCACTTT.

This clonotype has at least ten counts. V is TRBV7-6 and J is TRBJ2-3; D unresolved. V was clipped by 1 base and J by 3 bases, with 8 bases between them. This CDR3 spans 14 amino acids. In germline, CDR1 is SGHVS, CDR2 FNYEAQ. This chain's CDR3 is CASSLVGGTDTQYF. CDR3 bases: TGTGCCAGCAGCTTAGTAGGCGGAACAGATACGCAGTATTTT. The full variable domain, completed using reference TRBV7-6 and TRBJ2-3, is GAGVSQSPRYKVTKRGQDVALRCDPISGHVSLYWYRQALGQGPEFLTYFNYEAQQDKSGLPNDRFSAERPEGSISTLTIQRTEQRDSAMYRCASSLVGGTDTQYFGPGTRLTVL.

The V gene is TRBV3-1, the J gene TRBJ2-3; 10 nucleotides match TRBD2. The CDR3 sequence is 15 residues long. Germline loops: CDR1 LGHDT, CDR2 YNNKEL (reference sequence). The ends lost 2 bases at V and 6 bases at J; junction bases unmatched: 5. The CDR3 sequence is CASSQPLAGEDTQYF. In DNA, the CDR3 is TGTGCCAGCAGCCAACCCCTAGCGGGGGAGGATACGCAGTATTTT.

This clonotype was detected only once. The J gene is TRBJ2-2, the V gene TRBV5-6; TRBD1 matches at 9 bases. V shed 4 bases and J 2 bases; nucleotides not matched to a gene: 6. CDR1 and CDR2 from the germline V gene are SGHDT and YYEEEE. The CDR3 runs to 16 residues. In DNA form, the CDR3 reads TGTGCCAGCAGCAGGGGACAGGGATCAAACACCGGGGAGCTGTTTTTT. This translates into CASSRGQGSNTGELFF.

DNA of the CDR3: TGCAGCGTTGTGGCAGGTAAAAATCAGCCCCAGCATTTT. The encoded protein is CSVVAGKNQPQHF. The chain is built from TRBV29-1 and TRBJ1-5; D gene unclear. The CDR3 loop spans 13 amino acids. Trimming cost V 4 bases and J 4 bases, with 11 bases left between them. Germline CDR1 reads SQVTM; CDR2 reads ANQGSEA.

The table lists this clonotype with many counts. This chain connects TRBV29-1 to TRBJ2-5; tentative D call: TRBD1 (5 bases). Trimming took off 6 bases at V and 3 bases at J, with 11 bases between the two ends. The CDR3 totals 12 residues. Per the germline V gene, CDR1 is SQVTM and CDR2 is ANQGSEA. CDR3 amino acids: CSVSQVKETQYF. CDR3 sequence (DNA): TGCAGCGTCTCACAGGTGAAAGAGACCCAGTACTTC.

This clonotype was detected only a few times. The chain is built from TRBV4-1 and TRBJ2-1, with 10 bases identical to TRBD2. The V gene's germline CDR1 is MGHRA and CDR2 YSYEKL. The CDR3 contains 17 residues. The trim removed 1 base at V and 7 bases at J, leaving 10 bases unmatched. CDR3: CASSQGPGLAGVNEQFF. The CDR3 DNA reads as TGCGCCAGCAGCCAAGGTCCGGGTCTAGCGGGAGTTAATGAGCAGTTCTTC.

This clonotype was found a few times. The rearrangement links TRBV9 to TRBJ2-1; TRBD1 is a possible D gene (6 bases). The germline CDR1 and CDR2 sequences are SGDLS and YYNGEE. V was cut by 2 bases and J by 0 bases, with 9 bases left in between. This CDR3 contains 15 residues. The CDR3 reads CASSVGQPSYNEQFF. The CDR3 coding sequence is TGTGCCAGCAGCGTCGGACAGCCCTCCTACAATGAGCAGTTCTTC.

This clonotype occurred a few times. The chain combines TRBV19 with TRBJ2-6, with a tentative D call TRBD1 (6 bases). The CDR3 is made up of 16 amino acids. CDR1 is LNHDA, CDR2 SQIVND, per germline (reference sequence). V was clipped by 3 bases and J by 1 base, with 10 bases between them. The CDR3 is CASSIPTGSGANVLTF. CDR3 DNA: TGTGCCAGTAGTATCCCAACAGGGTCTGGGGCCAACGTCCTGACTTTC.

This clonotype was counted ten times or more. This chain joins TRBV20-1 and TRBJ1-6; possible D gene TRBD1, 5 bases. Deletions cut 0 bases from V and 5 bases from J, with 11 bases between. CDR1 and CDR2 from the germline V gene are DFQATT and SNEGSKA (reference sequence). The CDR3 has 15 residues. The CDR3 here is CSAREAGFNNSPLHF. CDR3 bases: TGCAGTGCTAGAGAGGCAGGGTTCAATAATTCACCCCTCCACTTT.

This clonotype was counted only a few times. The genes are TRBV5-6 and TRBJ1-6; D uncertain. Germline CDR1 reads SGHDT; CDR2 reads YYEEEE. CDR3 size: 15 residues. V was shortened by 4 bases and J by 10 bases, with 18 bases between the two germline ends. CDR3 protein: CASSLFGGVESPLHF. In DNA, the CDR3 is TGTGCCAGCAGCCTATTCGGTGGCGTAGAATCACCCCTCCACTTT.

Turning to this clonotype: Since no conserved phenylalanine or tryptophan closes the CDR3, a read error is the likely cause. V and J are TRBV19 and TRBJ2-1; maybe TRBD1 (5 bases). V was trimmed by 7 bases and J by 1 base, leaving 14 bases between them. CDR1 and CDR2 from the germline V gene are LNHDA and SQIVND (reference sequence). The CDR3 sequence is 15 residues long. The CDR3 DNA reads TGTGCCAGTACAACGCAGGGTTCTTCCTACAATGAGCAGTTCCTC. Protein sequence: CASTTQGSSYNEQFL.

The chain recombines TRBV19 with TRBJ2-7; the match to TRBD1 covers 8 bases. J lost 2 bases, V lost 4 bases, and 10 bases had no gene match. This CDR3 has 16 amino acids. Germline V gene lookup returns CDR1 LNHDA and CDR2 SQIVND (reference sequence). The CDR3 protein is CASSRGTGFGPYEQYF. The CDR3 DNA reads as TGTGCCAGTAGTAGGGGGACAGGTTTTGGTCCCTACGAGCAGTACTTC.

This clonotype has a count of ten or more. The CDR3 spells CASSAQGARDQPQHF. Written as DNA, the CDR3 is TGTGCCAGCAGTGCACAGGGGGCACGAGATCAGCCCCAGCATTTT. This rearrangement joins TRBV7-9 to TRBJ1-5; 9 bases are a match to TRBD1. The length of the CDR3 is 15 residues. The junction had 8 bases not matched to a gene; V was cut back by 6 bases and J by 5 bases. Germline CDR1 reads SEHNR; CDR2 reads FQNEAQ (reference sequence).

The table lists this clonotype with many counts. This sequence joins TRBV25-1 and TRBJ1-2; D may be TRBD1 (5 bases). Germline CDR1 and CDR2: MGHDK and SYGVNS. V was pared by 3 bases and J by 0 bases, with 11 bases between. This CDR3 region has 15 residues. The CDR3 loop is CASSDIGAANYGYTF. DNA for the CDR3: TGTGCCAGCAGTGATATAGGGGCCGCTAACTATGGCTACACCTTC.

The genes are TRBV7-9 and TRBJ2-6; tentatively, D is TRBD1 (5 bases). Germline assignment: CDR1 SEHNR and CDR2 FQNEAQ (reference sequence). The ends were cut back, 10 bases at V and 0 bases at J, with 19 bases in the middle. The CDR3 has 17 amino acids. The CDR3 DNA is TGTGCCAACATGAGGACCCAGGGATTCTCTGGGGCCAACGTCCTGACTTTC. Its protein product is CANMRTQGFSGANVLTF.

This chain joins TRBV14 and TRBJ2-5, with D perhaps matching TRBD1 (6 bases). This CDR3 contains 15 residues. CDR1 and CDR2 from the germline V gene are SGHDN and FVKESK. Trimming stripped 2 bases from V and 1 base from J, with 11 bases between. The DNA of the CDR3 is TGTGCCAGCAGCCAAAACAGGGTATTCCAAGAGACCCAGTACTTC. It translates to CASSQNRVFQETQYF.

This clonotype was seen only once. This may stem from a read error, because a much larger clone lies one nucleotide away. This rearrangement joins TRBV20-1 to TRBJ2-1; D unresolved. The CDR3 consists of 11 residues. The V end lost 6 bases, the J end lost 8 bases, and 11 bases lay between the germline ends. The germline gives CDR1 DFQATT, CDR2 SNEGSKA (reference sequence). The CDR3 spells CSAWGIHEQFF. CDR3 nucleotide sequence: TGCAGTGCATGGGGTATACATGAGCAGTTCTTC.

This clonotype was recorded at least ten times. V gene TRBV12-3 or TRBV12-4 combines with J gene TRBJ2-1; D remains unclear. The CDR3 is 13 amino acids. V shed 7 bases and J shed 0 bases, with 7 bases lying between them. CDR3 sequence reads: CASTQSSYNEQFF. The CDR3 DNA sequence: TGTGCCAGCACCCAGAGCTCCTACAATGAGCAGTTCTTC.

CDR3 protein: CASSEWLAGDTQYF. CDR3 in DNA: TGTGCCAGCAGTGAGTGGCTAGCTGGAGATACGCAGTATTTT. This chain links TRBV2 with TRBJ2-3; D might be TRBD2 (5 bases). This CDR3 has 14 residues. Trimming cost V 3 bases and J 5 bases, with 12 bases left between them. Germline-derived CDR1 and CDR2 are SNHLY and FYNNEI.

This clonotype was seen more than once but under ten times. Written as DNA, the CDR3 is TGTGCCACCAGTGATTTGCAGATACGGTATGAAAAACTGTTTTTT. Its translation: CATSDLQIRYEKLFF. The chain links TRBV24-1 to TRBJ1-4; D gene ambiguous. Germline V gives CDR1 KGHDR, CDR2 SFDVKD. Trimming left V 0 bases short and J 6 bases short, with 10 bases between. This CDR3 has 15 residues.

The table lists this clonotype with many counts. The chain employs TRBV7-9 and TRBJ1-5; a weak D match, TRBD1 (5 bases). Germline values: CDR1 SEHNR, CDR2 FQNEAQ (reference sequence). The CDR3 is 13 amino acids. Trimming pared 7 bases from V and 2 bases from J, leaving 9 bases between. The CDR3 reads CASTREGNQPQHF. DNA for the CDR3: TGTGCCAGCACCAGGGAAGGCAATCAGCCCCAGCATTTT. Looking up the rest from reference TRBV7-9 and TRBJ1-5 gives the full variable domain: DTGVSQNPRHKITKRGQNVTFRCDPISEHNRLYWYRQTLGQGPEFLTYFQNEAQLEKSRLLSDRFSAERPKGSFSTLEIQRTEQGDSAMYLCASTREGNQPQHFGDGTRLSIL.